This T cell receptor beta chain was profiled in a study of identical twins listed by TCRdb under 2016. Broadly, across the study: The study deep-sequenced TCR alpha and beta repertoires from monozygotic twins, unrelated adults of various ages and cord blood to test whether fetal clonotypes persist. Replicate twin experiments were performed at different times using different library preparation protocols to rule out contamination. Results the study describes overall, beyond this receptor: Excess twin sharing in beta out-of-frame sequences was weaker because fewer shared sequences lowered the signal-to-noise ratio. Zero-insertion analyses could be partly confounded by invariant T cells such as MAIT and iNKT, though diverse VJ usage argued against such confounding for most clonotypes. Compared with coincidental sharing between unrelated individuals, out-of-frame TCR alpha sequences shared between twins showed an excess of sequences with low generation probability. Recombination models systematically underestimated out-of-frame TCR alpha sharing in monozygotic twins but agreed with sharing between unrelated individuals. Abundant cord blood beta clonotypes had fewer insertions, young adult naive repertoires showed a similar but weaker trend, and memory repertoires showed no such trend. Because the same donors could not be followed over many years, the conclusions depended on cross-sectional statistical analysis.

The library was built by means of 5' RACE. Sequencing took place on an Illumina HiSeq 2000. Template switching introduced a universal primer binding site; the final cDNA contained a unique molecular identifier, enabling accurate counting of TCR cDNA molecules. First-strand cDNA for TCR alpha and beta chains was synthesized from specific primers in the conserved constant-segment region. Each cDNA library was double barcoded, with a SMART-Mk sample barcode plus Illumina barcodes, to control for contamination. TruSeq adapter sequences, together with Illumina sample barcodes, were added in two successive PCR steps. Sequencing of the TCR alpha and beta cDNA libraries was done on the Illumina HiSeq platform using custom primers. Processing in the source paper ran as follows. Raw reads were processed with MiGEC to extract unique molecular identifiers, and MiXCR was used to determine CDR3 positions. For each individual, recombination models were inferred using an EM algorithm with the repgenHMM and IGoR tools. The analysis of shared clonotypes was done with the tcR package in R, with sharing normalized by the product of cloneset sizes. To study raw recombination without the effects of thymic and clonal selection, out-of-frame nonproductive sequences were analyzed. TCRdb reprocessed the public reads (quality trimming at Q25 with fastp, clone calling with MiXCR) and kept in-frame beta chains. Duplicate CDR3 protein sequences are folded into a single record with the most common DNA and genes. Clone size and V and J calls follow TCRdb, not the original study. Within this sample are some 300,000 distinct CDR3 sequences, with 9% to 15% of them counted one time only. The biggest ten clones account for 7.2% of the sample.

CDR1 and CDR2, looked up from the germline V gene, are MGHDK and SYGVNS. The CDR3 holds 14 amino acids from the cysteine to the phenylalanine. Of the read, only the CDR3 DNA is kept; its 42 bases are in frame from base 1. V loses 1 base of germline sequence and J loses 8 bases, and the interval between the two ends is 12 bases. Only healthy Caucasian donors were included. The twin cohort comprised three pairs of female monozygotic twins, all aged roughly 18 to 30 years. CD4+ and CD8+ T cell populations were isolated with positive isolation kits from Invitrogen. This clonotype was counted at least ten times. Its recognized antigen is unknown. No much larger clonotype is one base removed from it; base qualities were not supplied. Separately, the same data were catalogued under a study of yellow fever vaccine responses in identical twins. Per that second paper: The authors reported that the T cell response to vaccination in identical twins appeared partly convergent and partly personalized. The study precisely tracked vaccine-responding T cell clones in identical twins.

The chain is made from TRBV25-1 and TRBJ2-1; confidence is insufficient to name the D gene. This receptor was taken from a woman between 18 and 30 years old in good health. Specimen: CD8+ T cells sorted from blood. The DNA sequence is given as TGTGCCAGCAGTGAATTGGGTGGGTTCGATGAGCAGTTCTTC. Protein translation: CASSELGGFDEQFF.